This record covers a single T cell receptor (beta chain). This clone occurred a few times. Its cognate antigen has yet to be identified. No much larger clonotype is one base removed from it; base qualities were not supplied. The sample comes from a study of blood T cell repertoires in COVID-19 (dated by TCRdb to the early 2020s). Regarding the research as a whole: Collaborator samples came from the United States, Italy and Spain and covered acute and convalescent phases of COVID-19. The dataset comprised deeply sampled blood TCRbeta repertoires from subjects exposed to, actively infected with, or recovered from COVID-19. A freely available public database, intended as a resource for researchers studying the immune response to SARS-CoV-2, is where the repertoires were released. Samples came from the ongoing ImmuneRACE study (first 160 participants) plus 1,254 subjects from 6 global collaborators. The sample metadata nearly always contained a de-identified subject ID, COVID-19 status, age in years and sex. HLA class I and class II types, where available, came from metadata supplied by the sample provider rather than from assay-based typing. The material from the prospective study consisted of cDNA or gDNA derived from T cells, B-cell-depleted T cells, or PBMCs. Overall study results and their limits: The quantity of clinical and demographic metadata differed by source and by participant and was supplied without curation.

Whole blood was collected in K2EDTA tubes by collaborating institutions according to the institutions' own protocols. For TCRbeta analysis, collaborators shipped samples as frozen whole blood, isolated PBMCs, or DNA extracted from either of those sample types. V is pruned by 1 base and J by 2 bases, leaving 6 bases of the junction without a gene match. The CDR3 runs 16 amino acids, cysteine and phenylalanine included. The retained sequence is limited to the CDR3, 48 bases, with the frame set at the first base. CDR1 and CDR2 are drawn from the germline V gene: SGHTS, YDEGEE. TCRbeta CDR3 regions were amplified from genomic DNA by means of the immunoSEQ Assay, a bias-controlled multiplex PCR. Under the source paper's analysis protocol: Nucleated cell counts per sample were estimated from amplification of reference gene primers within the assay. To quantify the absolute abundance of each unique TCRbeta CDR3 rearrangement, sequence reads were collapsed and filtered. For each sample, productive Simpson clonality was calculated as the square root of Simpson's diversity index over productive rearrangements. In its TCRdb copy, this immuneACCESS table keeps in-frame sequences only and misses some clones. Where compared with another copy, unresolved V genes explain less than half of these, and the others have no known cause. V, J and clone size reflect that table, while D and trimming were determined from the DNA. The sample table records about 90,000 clones; over 70% of these occur just once. The top ten constitute approximately 10% of the sample.

The receptor was derived from a woman older than 75 with acute or convalescent COVID-19. Sequenced material: peripheral blood. Recombination joined TRBV5-8 with TRBJ2-3; TRBD2 lines up with 8 middle nucleotides. CDR3 sequence: CASSLPGGPDTDTQYF. The DNA is TGTGCCAGCAGCTTGCCGGGGGGGCCAGACACAGATACGCAGTATTTT.